The rows below give T cell receptor beta chains drawn from one sample of a study of cytomegalovirus exposure and HLA in healthy donors. TCRdb keeps only in-frame clones here, not all; method: immunoSEQ multiplex PCR. The sample holds just over 150,000 clones, approximately 70% seen once. Material for sequencing was PBMCs. The receptors were gathered from a man aged 35-49 years in good health and CMV-seropositive. CDR3s include the opening cysteine and the closing phenylalanine or tryptophan. D genes are given only for firm matches. Clone size, where shown, is once, few, many, or a class for clones that have expanded.

TRBV7-9	.	TRBJ1-1	.	CASRVGRGVTEAFF	TGTGCCAGCAGAGTGGGGAGGGGCGTGACTGAAGCTTTCTTT
TRBV10-3	TRBD2	TRBJ2-5	once	CAISENSGGGAQYF	TGTGCCATCAGTGAGAATAGCGGGGGGGGAGCCCAGTACTTC
TRBV5-6	.	TRBJ1-5	.	CASSLGAGYYQPQHF	TGTGCCAGCAGCTTGGGAGCGGGATATTATCAGCCCCAGCATTTT
TRBV5-1	TRBD1	TRBJ2-5	.	CASSQGDRGPETQYF	TGCGCCAGCAGCCAGGGGGACAGGGGGCCAGAGACCCAGTACTTC
TRBV6-6	.	TRBJ1-4	.	CASRSTGTSNEKLFF	TGTGCCAGCAGATCCACCGGGACATCTAATGAAAAACTGTTTTTT
TRBV5-1	TRBD1	TRBJ1-2	.	CASSLEGQIYGYTF	TGCGCCAGCAGCTTGGAGGGACAGATCTATGGCTACACCTTC
TRBV6-6	.	TRBJ2-3	.	CASSYNRAGADTQYF	TGTGCCAGCAGTTACAACCGCGCAGGGGCAGATACGCAGTATTTT
TRBV15	.	TRBJ2-5	.	CATSTRGAQETQYF	TGTGCCACCAGCACCCGGGGGGCCCAAGAGACCCAGTACTTC
TRBV4-2	TRBD2	TRBJ2-7	few	CASSQEWLTSGGSSYEQYF	TGTGCCAGCAGCCAAGAGTGGCTTACTAGCGGGGGTAGCTCCTACGAGCAGTACTTC
TRBV7-3	.	TRBJ1-1	few	CASSQQGTEAFF	TGTGCCAGCAGCCAACAGGGTACTGAAGCTTTCTTT
TRBV6-6	.	TRBJ2-1	.	CASGSYNEQFF	TGTGCCAGCGGGAGTTACAATGAGCAGTTCTTC
TRBV7-3	.	TRBJ2-2	.	CASTPPDNPGELFF	TGTGCCAGCACCCCTCCTGACAATCCCGGGGAGCTGTTTTTT
TRBV7-2	TRBD2	TRBJ2-7	.	CASSLGASGSIYEQYF	TGTGCCAGCAGCTTAGGCGCTAGCGGGTCTATTTACGAGCAGTACTTC
TRBV7-2	TRBD2	TRBJ2-7	.	CASRVTSGGATYEQYF	TGTGCCAGCAGGGTGACTAGCGGGGGGGCCACCTACGAGCAGTACTTC
TRBV19	.	TRBJ1-4	.	CASSNDGGVGYEKLFF	TGTGCCAGTAGTAATGATGGAGGAGTCGGTTACGAAAAACTGTTTTTT
TRBV18	TRBD1	TRBJ1-4	.	CASSTDRGNEKLFF	TGTGCCAGCTCAACGGACAGGGGTAATGAAAAACTGTTTTTT
TRBV5-1	.	TRBJ1-1	.	CASSYGQSRGTEAFF	TGCGCCAGCAGCTACGGACAGAGCAGGGGCACTGAAGCTTTCTTT
TRBV5-4	TRBD2	TRBJ2-7	.	CASSLAGSSYEQYF	TGTGCCAGCAGTCTAGCGGGGAGCTCCTACGAGCAGTACTTC
TRBV18	.	TRBJ2-3	.	CASSPPGHSSTDTQYF	TGTGCCAGCTCACCACCGGGACATTCATCCACAGATACGCAGTATTTT
TRBV19	.	TRBJ1-1	few	CASRLWDMNTEAFF	TGTGCCAGTAGGTTGTGGGACATGAACACTGAAGCTTTCTTT
TRBV29-1	.	TRBJ2-2	.	CSARTVTGELFF	TGCAGCGCTCGGACTGTCACCGGGGAGCTGTTTTTT
TRBV6-1	TRBD1	TRBJ1-6	few	CASSDTPGQGNSPLHF	TGTGCCAGCAGTGACACGCCGGGACAGGGTAATTCACCCCTCCACTTT
TRBV7-3	TRBD2	TRBJ2-1	.	CASSLTSSGGYNEQFF	TGTGCCAGCAGCTTAACTTCTAGCGGAGGTTACAATGAGCAGTTCTTC
TRBV6-5	.	TRBJ2-5	.	CASSSTWESRAQYF	TGTGCCAGCAGTTCCACATGGGAGAGTAGGGCCCAGTACTTC
TRBV5-1	TRBD1	TRBJ2-3	.	CASSSADRGNTDTQYF	TGCGCCAGCAGCTCCGCGGACAGGGGAAACACAGATACGCAGTATTTT
TRBV6-5	.	TRBJ1-5	.	CASSYTAGTDQPQHF	TGTGCCAGCAGTTACACAGCAGGGACTGATCAGCCCCAGCATTTT
TRBV19	TRBD1	TRBJ2-7	.	CASSITGQGASEQYF	TGTGCCAGTAGTATAACGGGACAGGGGGCCAGCGAGCAGTACTTC
TRBV7-2	.	TRBJ2-1	.	CASSLGSSYNEQFF	TGTGCCAGCAGCTTGGGGAGCTCCTACAATGAGCAGTTCTTC
TRBV11-2	TRBD1	TRBJ2-7	.	CASSLRSLDGTGFIHEQYF	TGTGCCAGCAGCTTAAGAAGTCTGGACGGGACAGGGTTTATCCACGAGCAGTACTTC
TRBV10-3	.	TRBJ1-1	.	CAISVGGVTEAFF	TGTGCCATCAGTGTGGGGGGTGTCACTGAAGCTTTCTTT
TRBV11-2	TRBD1	TRBJ1-1	.	CASSTGTGGFMNTEAFF	TGTGCCAGCAGCACTGGGACAGGGGGATTCATGAACACTGAAGCTTTCTTT
TRBV10-3	.	TRBJ1-6	.	CAISVGDTGNPPLHF	TGTGCCATCAGCGTGGGGGACACCGGTAATCCACCCCTCCACTTT
TRBV27	.	TRBJ1-6	few	CASSITWAGDSPLHF	TGTGCCAGCAGTATCACCTGGGCCGGGGATTCACCCCTCCACTTT
TRBV4-3	TRBD2	TRBJ2-1	.	CASSQGPGGGEQFF	TGCGCCAGCAGCCAAGGGCCGGGGGGTGGTGAGCAGTTCTTC
TRBV5-1	TRBD1	TRBJ1-1	.	CASSLEGSSLQGAFF	TGCGCCAGCAGCTTGGAAGGCAGCTCGTTACAGGGGGCTTTCTTT
TRBV30	.	TRBJ2-3	.	CAWSVYRTDTQYF	TGTGCCTGGAGTGTGTATCGCACAGATACGCAGTATTTT
TRBV6-6	.	TRBJ1-5	.	CASSNNIRNSGQPQHF	TGTGCCAGCAGTAACAACATAAGGAATTCGGGTCAGCCCCAGCATTTT
TRBV7-3	.	TRBJ1-1	few	CASSPTPGHRQNTEAFF	TGTGCCAGCAGCCCTACTCCGGGACACCGCCAGAACACTGAAGCTTTCTTT
TRBV9	.	TRBJ2-3	.	CASSVGLQTSTDTQYF	TGTGCCAGCAGCGTGGGACTTCAAACTAGCACAGATACGCAGTATTTT
TRBV7-9	.	TRBJ2-1	.	CASSPKGGQEGYNEQFF	TGTGCCAGCAGCCCAAAGGGGGGGCAGGAGGGGTACAATGAGCAGTTCTTC
TRBV19	.	TRBJ1-2	once	CASSITPQDGYTF	TGTGCCAGTAGTATCACCCCTCAGGATGGCTACACCTTC